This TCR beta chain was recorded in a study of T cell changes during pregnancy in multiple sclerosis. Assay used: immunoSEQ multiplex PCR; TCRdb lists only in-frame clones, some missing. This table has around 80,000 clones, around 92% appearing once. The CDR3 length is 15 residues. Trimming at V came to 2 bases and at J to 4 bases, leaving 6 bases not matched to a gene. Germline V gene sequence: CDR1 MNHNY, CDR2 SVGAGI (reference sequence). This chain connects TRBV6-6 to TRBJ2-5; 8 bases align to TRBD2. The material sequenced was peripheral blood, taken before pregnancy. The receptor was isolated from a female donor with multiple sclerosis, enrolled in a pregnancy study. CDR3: CASSYPQAGAETQYF. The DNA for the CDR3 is TGTGCCAGCAGTTACCCGCAAGCGGGAGCAGAGACCCAGTACTTC.